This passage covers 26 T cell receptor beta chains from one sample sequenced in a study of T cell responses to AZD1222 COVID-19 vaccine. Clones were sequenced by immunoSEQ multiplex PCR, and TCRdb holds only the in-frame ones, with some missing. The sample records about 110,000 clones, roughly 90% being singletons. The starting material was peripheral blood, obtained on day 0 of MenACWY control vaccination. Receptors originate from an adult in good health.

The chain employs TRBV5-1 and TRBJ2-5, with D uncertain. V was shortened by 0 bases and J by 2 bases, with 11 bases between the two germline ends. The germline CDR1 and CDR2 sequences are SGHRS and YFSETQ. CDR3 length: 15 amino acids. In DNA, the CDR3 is TGCGCCAGCAGCTTGGCGTCAGCCCTTCAAGAGACCCAGTACTTC. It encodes CASSLASALQETQYF.

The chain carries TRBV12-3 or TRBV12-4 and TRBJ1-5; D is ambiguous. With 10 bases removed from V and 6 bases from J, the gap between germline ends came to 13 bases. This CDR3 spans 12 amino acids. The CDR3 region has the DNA TGTGCCACCGGTAAAGAGGGTCAGCCCCAGCATTTT. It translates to CATGKEGQPQHF.

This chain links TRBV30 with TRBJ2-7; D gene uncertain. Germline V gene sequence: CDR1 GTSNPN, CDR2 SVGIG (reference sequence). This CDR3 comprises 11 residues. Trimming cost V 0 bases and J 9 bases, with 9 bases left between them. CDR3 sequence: CAWSVETGQYF. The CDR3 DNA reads TGTGCCTGGAGTGTGGAAACCGGGCAGTACTTC.

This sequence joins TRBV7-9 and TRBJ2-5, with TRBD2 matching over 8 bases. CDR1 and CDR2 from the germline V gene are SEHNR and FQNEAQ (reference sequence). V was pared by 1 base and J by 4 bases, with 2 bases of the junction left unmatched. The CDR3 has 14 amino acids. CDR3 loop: CASSLGTSPETQYF. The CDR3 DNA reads TGTGCCAGCAGCTTAGGGACTAGCCCAGAGACCCAGTACTTC.

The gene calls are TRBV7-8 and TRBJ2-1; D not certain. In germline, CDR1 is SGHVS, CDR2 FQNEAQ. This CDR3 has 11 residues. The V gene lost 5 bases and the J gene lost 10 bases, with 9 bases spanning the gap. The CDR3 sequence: CASSLNSEQFF. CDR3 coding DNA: TGTGCCAGCAGCCTAAACAGCGAGCAGTTCTTC.

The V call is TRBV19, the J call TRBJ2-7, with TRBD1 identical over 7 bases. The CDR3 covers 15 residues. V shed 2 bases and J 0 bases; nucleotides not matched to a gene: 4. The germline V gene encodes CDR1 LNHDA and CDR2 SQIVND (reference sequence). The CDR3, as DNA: TGTGCCAGTAGTATAAGGGACAGCTACTCCTACGAGCAGTACTTC. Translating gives CASSIRDSYSYEQYF.

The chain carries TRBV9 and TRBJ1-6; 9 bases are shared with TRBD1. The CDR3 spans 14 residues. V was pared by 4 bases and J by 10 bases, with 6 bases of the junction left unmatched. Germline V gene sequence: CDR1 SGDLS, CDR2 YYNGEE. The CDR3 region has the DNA TGTGCCAGCAGCCCGGGACAGGGTGGATCACCCCTCCACTTT. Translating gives CASSPGQGGSPLHF. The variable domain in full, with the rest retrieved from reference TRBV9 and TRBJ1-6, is DSGVTQTPKHLITATGQRVTLRCSPRSGDLSVYWYQQSLDQGLQFLIQYYNGEERAKGNILERFSAQQFPDLHSELNLSSLELGDSALYFCASSPGQGGSPLHFGNGTRLTVT.

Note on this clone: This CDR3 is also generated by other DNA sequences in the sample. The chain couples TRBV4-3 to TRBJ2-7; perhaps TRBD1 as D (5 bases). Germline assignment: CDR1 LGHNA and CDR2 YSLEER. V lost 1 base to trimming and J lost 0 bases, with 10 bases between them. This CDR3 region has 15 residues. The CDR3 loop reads CASSQGQGHSYEQYF. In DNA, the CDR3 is TGCGCCAGCAGCCAAGGGCAGGGCCACTCCTACGAGCAGTACTTC.

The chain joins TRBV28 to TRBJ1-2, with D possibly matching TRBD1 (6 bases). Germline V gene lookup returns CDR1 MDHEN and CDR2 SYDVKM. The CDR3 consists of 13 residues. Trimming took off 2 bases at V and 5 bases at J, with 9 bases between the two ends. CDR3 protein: CASSLGQKYGYTF. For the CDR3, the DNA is TGTGCCAGCAGTTTAGGACAGAAGTATGGCTACACCTTC.

This CDR3 reads CASSEASRGSSYEQYF. CDR3 nucleotides: TGTGCCAGCAGTGAAGCTTCTCGGGGATCGTCCTACGAGCAGTACTTC. The V gene is TRBV25-1, the J gene TRBJ2-7; a weak D match, TRBD2 (5 bases). Trimming removed 2 bases at V and 1 base at J, with 15 bases between. This CDR3 has 16 amino acids. Germline V gives CDR1 MGHDK, CDR2 SYGVNS.

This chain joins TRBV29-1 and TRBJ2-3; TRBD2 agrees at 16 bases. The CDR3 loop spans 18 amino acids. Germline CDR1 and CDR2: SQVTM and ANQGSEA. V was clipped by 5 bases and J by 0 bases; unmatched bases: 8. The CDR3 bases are TGCAGCGTTTTGGGACTAGCGGGGGGGCAAGCTAGCACAGATACGCAGTATTTT. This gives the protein CSVLGLAGGQASTDTQYF.

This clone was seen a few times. The CDR3 region has the DNA TGCGCCAGCAGCTTTGACAGCCATGCAGATACGCAGTATTTT. Protein sequence: CASSFDSHADTQYF. The chain has TRBV5-1 and TRBJ2-3, with a tentative D call TRBD1 (5 bases). Germline loops: CDR1 SGHRS, CDR2 YFSETQ. The CDR3 covers 14 residues. V lost 2 bases to trimming and J lost 4 bases, with 11 bases between them. Based on the CDR3 plus reference TRBV5-1 and TRBJ2-3, the full variable domain is KAGVTQTPRYLIKTRGQQVTLSCSPISGHRSVSWYQQTPGQGLQFLFEYFSETQRNKGNFPGRFSGRQFSNSRSEMNVSTLELGDSALYLCASSFDSHADTQYFGPGTRLTVL.

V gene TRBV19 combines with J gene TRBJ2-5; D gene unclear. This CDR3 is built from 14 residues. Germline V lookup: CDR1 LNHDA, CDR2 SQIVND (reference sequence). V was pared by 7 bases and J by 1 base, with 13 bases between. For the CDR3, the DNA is TGTGCCAGTAAAAAAGGGTCTAGCCAAGAGACCCAGTACTTC. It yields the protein CASKKGSSQETQYF.

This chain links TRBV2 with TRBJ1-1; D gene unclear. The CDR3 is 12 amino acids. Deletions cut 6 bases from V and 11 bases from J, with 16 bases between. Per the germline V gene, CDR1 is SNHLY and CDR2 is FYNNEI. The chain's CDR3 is CASSGQAPRAFF. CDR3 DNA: TGTGCCAGCAGCGGGCAGGCCCCACGGGCTTTCTTT.

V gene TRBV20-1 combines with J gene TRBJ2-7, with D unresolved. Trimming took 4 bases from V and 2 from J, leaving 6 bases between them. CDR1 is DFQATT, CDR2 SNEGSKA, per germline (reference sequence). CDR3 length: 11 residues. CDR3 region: CSAIRAYEQYF. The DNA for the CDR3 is TGCAGTGCTATAAGAGCCTACGAGCAGTACTTC.

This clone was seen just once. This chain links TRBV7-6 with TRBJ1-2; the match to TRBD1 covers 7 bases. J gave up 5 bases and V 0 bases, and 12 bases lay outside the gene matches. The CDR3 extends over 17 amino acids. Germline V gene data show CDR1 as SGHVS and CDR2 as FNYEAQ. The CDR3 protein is CASSLAPPQGGGYGYTF. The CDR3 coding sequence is TGTGCCAGCAGCTTAGCCCCCCCCCAGGGGGGCGGATATGGCTACACCTTC.

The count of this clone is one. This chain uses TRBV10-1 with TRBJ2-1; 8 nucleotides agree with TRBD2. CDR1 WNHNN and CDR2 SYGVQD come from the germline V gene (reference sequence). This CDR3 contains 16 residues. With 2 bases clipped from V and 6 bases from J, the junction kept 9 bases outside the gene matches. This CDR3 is CASSEKVAGLGNEQFF. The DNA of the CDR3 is TGCGCCAGCAGTGAGAAGGTAGCGGGGCTGGGCAATGAGCAGTTCTTC.

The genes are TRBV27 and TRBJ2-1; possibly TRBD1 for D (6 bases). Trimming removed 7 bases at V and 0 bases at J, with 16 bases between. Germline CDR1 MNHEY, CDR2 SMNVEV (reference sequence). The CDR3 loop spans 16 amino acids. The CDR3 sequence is CASTSKTGPSYNEQFF. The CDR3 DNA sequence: TGTGCCAGCACATCCAAGACAGGACCCTCCTACAATGAGCAGTTCTTC.

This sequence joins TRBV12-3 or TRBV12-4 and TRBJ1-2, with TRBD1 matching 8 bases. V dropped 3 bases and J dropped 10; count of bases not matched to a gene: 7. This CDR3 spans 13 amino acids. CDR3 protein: CASSFGQGADYTF. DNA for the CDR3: TGTGCCAGCAGTTTCGGACAGGGAGCAGACTACACCTTC.

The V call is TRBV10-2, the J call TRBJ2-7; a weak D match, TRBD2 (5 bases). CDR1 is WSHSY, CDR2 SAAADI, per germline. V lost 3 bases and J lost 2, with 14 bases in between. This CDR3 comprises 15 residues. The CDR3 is CASSDYAGTTYEQYF. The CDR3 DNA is TGCGCCAGCAGTGATTACGCGGGTACGACCTACGAGCAGTACTTC.

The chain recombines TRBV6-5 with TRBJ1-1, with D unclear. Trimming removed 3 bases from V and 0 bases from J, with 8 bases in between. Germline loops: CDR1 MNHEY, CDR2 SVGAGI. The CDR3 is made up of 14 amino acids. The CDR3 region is CASSYGRLNTEAFF. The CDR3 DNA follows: TGTGCCAGCAGTTATGGACGCTTGAACACTGAAGCTTTCTTT.

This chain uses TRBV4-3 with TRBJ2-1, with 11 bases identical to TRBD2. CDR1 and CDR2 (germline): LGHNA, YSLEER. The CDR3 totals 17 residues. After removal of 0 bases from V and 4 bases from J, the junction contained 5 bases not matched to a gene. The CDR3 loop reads CASSQELAGDVYNEQFF. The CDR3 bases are TGCGCCAGCAGCCAAGAACTAGCGGGGGACGTTTACAATGAGCAGTTCTTC.

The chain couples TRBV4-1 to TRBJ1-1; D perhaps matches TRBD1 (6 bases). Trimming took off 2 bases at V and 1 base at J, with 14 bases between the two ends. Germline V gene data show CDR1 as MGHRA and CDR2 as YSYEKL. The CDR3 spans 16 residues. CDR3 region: CASSQWVPTGNTEAFF. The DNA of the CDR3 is TGCGCCAGCAGCCAATGGGTCCCGACAGGGAACACTGAAGCTTTCTTT.

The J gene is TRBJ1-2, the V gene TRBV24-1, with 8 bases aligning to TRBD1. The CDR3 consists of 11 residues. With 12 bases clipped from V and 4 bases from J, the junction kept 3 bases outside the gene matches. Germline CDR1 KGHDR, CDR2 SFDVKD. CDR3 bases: TGTGCCGCCGGACAGGGCTATGGCTACACCTTC. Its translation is CAAGQGYGYTF.

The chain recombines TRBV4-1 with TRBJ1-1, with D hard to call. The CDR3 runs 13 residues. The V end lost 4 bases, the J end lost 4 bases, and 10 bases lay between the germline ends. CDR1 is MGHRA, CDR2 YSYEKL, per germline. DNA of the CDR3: TGCGCCAGCAGCCTCGGACGGAGCACTGAAGCTTTCTTT. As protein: CASSLGRSTEAFF.

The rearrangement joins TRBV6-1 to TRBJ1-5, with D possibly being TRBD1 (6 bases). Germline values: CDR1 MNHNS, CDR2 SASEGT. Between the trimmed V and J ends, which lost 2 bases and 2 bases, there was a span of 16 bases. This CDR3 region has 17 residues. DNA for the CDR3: TGTGCCAGCAGTGAAATAGGGGGTTTTCCCGGCAATCAGCCCCAGCATTTT. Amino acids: CASSEIGGFPGNQPQHF.